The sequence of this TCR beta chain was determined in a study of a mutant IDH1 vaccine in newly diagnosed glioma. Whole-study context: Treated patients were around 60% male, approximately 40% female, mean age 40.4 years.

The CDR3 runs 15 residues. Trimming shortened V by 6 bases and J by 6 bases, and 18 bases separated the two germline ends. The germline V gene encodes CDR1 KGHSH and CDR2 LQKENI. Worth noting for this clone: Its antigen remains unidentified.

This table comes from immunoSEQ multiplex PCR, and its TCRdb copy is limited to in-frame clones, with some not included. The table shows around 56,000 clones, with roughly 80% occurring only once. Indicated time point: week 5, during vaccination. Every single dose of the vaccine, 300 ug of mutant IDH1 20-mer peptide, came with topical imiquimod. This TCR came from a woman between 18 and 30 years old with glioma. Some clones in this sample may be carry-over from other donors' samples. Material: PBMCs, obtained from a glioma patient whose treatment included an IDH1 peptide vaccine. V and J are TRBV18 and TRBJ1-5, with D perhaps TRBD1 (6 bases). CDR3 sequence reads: CASSPLRGAGQPQHF. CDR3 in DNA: TGTGCCAGCTCTCCTCTTAGGGGGGCCGGTCAGCCCCAGCATTTT.